The 22 T cell receptor beta chains in this list originate from one sample, sequenced in a study of T cells after yellow fever vaccination. Via MiXCR, TCRdb re-called the 5' RACE reads, giving one row per CDR3 protein. The data show about 330,000 distinct CDR3 sequences, 6.8% seen once. This specimen was PBMCs, taken about 41 days after the first yellow fever vaccination. These receptor sequences come from a man younger than 35 who received the YFV17D yellow fever vaccine.

This clonotype was observed a handful of times. J is TRBJ2-2 and V is TRBV7-3, with D tentatively TRBD2 (6 bases). Per germline, CDR1 SGHTA and CDR2 FQGTGA. The CDR3 totals 16 residues. The V gene lost 6 bases and the J gene lost 3 bases, with 17 bases spanning the gap. CDR3: CASRRGRAQHTGELFF. In DNA form, the CDR3 reads TGTGCCAGCAGGCGGGGCCGGGCCCAGCACACCGGGGAGCTGTTTTTT.

This clonotype was seen a few times. The chain carries TRBV29-1 and TRBJ2-5; TRBD1 might be the D (6 bases). The CDR3 spans 12 residues. V was pared by 3 bases and J by 4 bases, with 9 bases between. The germline V gene encodes CDR1 SQVTM and CDR2 ANQGSEA. CDR3 DNA: TGCAGCGTTGATCGAGGGGGAGAGACCCAGTACTTC. Translating gives CSVDRGGETQYF.

This clonotype was seen many times. The chain joins TRBV5-1 to TRBJ1-2; TRBD1 matches at 9 bases. CDR1 and CDR2 from the germline V gene are SGHRS and YFSETQ. Unmatched junction bases numbered 6, after V lost 4 bases and J lost 8 bases. CDR3 length: 13 amino acids. The CDR3 spells CASSPGQGEGYTF. CDR3 coding DNA: TGCGCCAGCAGCCCGGGACAGGGTGAGGGCTACACCTTC.

In this sample, this clonotype turned up many times. The CDR3 here is CASSLSPGELFF. In DNA, the CDR3 is TGTGCCAGCAGTTTAAGCCCCGGGGAGCTGTTTTTT. The chain has TRBV12-3 or TRBV12-4 and TRBJ2-2; D remains unclear. The ends were cut back, 2 bases at V and 6 bases at J, with 4 bases in the middle. The CDR3 is made up of 12 amino acids.

As for this clonotype: An end of the junction differs from the germline gene, which may be a read error. The V call is TRBV20-1, the J call TRBJ1-1; D perhaps matches TRBD1 (6 bases). The germline CDR1 and CDR2 sequences are DFQATT and SNEGSKA (reference sequence). The CDR3 is made up of 17 amino acids. The CDR3 DNA sequence: TGCTGTGCTAGGGGGGGCAGGGGCACATCTTACGGCACTGAAGCTTTCTTT. Residues: CCARGGRGTSYGTEAFF.

The chain has TRBV20-1 and TRBJ2-4; no firm D call. The CDR3 has 13 amino acids. From germline, CDR1 is DFQATT and CDR2 SNEGSKA (reference sequence). Trimming took 3 bases from V and 0 from J, leaving 6 bases between them. For the CDR3, the DNA is TGCAGTGCTAGGTTCCCAGCCAAAAACATTCAGTACTTC. Translated, it gives CSARFPAKNIQYF.

This clonotype was seen more than once but under ten times. The chain combines TRBV6-2 or TRBV6-3 with TRBJ2-1; D unresolved. The CDR3 runs to 14 residues. Germline assignment: CDR1 MNHEY and CDR2 SVGEGT. Deletions cut 6 bases from V and 6 bases from J, with 15 bases between. DNA for the CDR3: TGTGCCAGCAGAGATGGGGTAGGGTCCAATGAGCAGTTCTTC. Protein product: CASRDGVGSNEQFF.

The chain uses TRBV7-8 and TRBJ2-1; perhaps TRBD2 as D (8 bases). V was shortened by 7 bases and J by 5 bases, with 24 bases between the two germline ends. Germline V CDR1 and CDR2: SGHVS, FQNEAQ. The CDR3 is made up of 17 amino acids. CDR3 nucleotide sequence: TGTGCCAGCAACGACAGGGCGGGGGGCCTATATAACAATGAGCAGTTCTTC. Its protein product is CASNDRAGGLYNNEQFF.

The genes are TRBV12-3 or TRBV12-4 and TRBJ1-5; D is unclear. The length of the CDR3 is 15 residues. V gave up 1 base and J gave up 3 bases, with 10 bases separating them. The CDR3 here is CASSLGAQFNQPQHF. The CDR3 nucleotides read TGTGCCAGCAGTTTAGGTGCTCAGTTCAATCAGCCCCAGCATTTT.

This clonotype was seen a handful of times. The V and J genes are TRBV7-9 and TRBJ1-2, with 9 nucleotides matching TRBD1. Trimming removed 5 bases from V and 6 bases from J; junction bases left unmatched: 7. This CDR3 has 14 amino acids. The germline V gene encodes CDR1 SEHNR and CDR2 FQNEAQ (reference sequence). CDR3 sequence (DNA): TGTGCCAGCAGCCCTACAGGGGGCGGAGATGGCTACACCTTC. This encodes CASSPTGGGDGYTF.

This clonotype occurred once. J is TRBJ2-3 and V is TRBV6-1; D is possibly TRBD1 (5 bases). The length of the CDR3 is 16 residues. Trimming stripped 5 bases from V and 0 bases from J, with 15 bases between. CDR1 and CDR2 from the germline V gene are MNHNS and SASEGT. CDR3 nucleotide sequence: TGTGCCAGCAGTCCCAGGGCTCACCCCAGCACAGATACGCAGTATTTT. Translation gives CASSPRAHPSTDTQYF.

With regard to this clonotype: Since a much larger clone is just one base distant, this may be a read error. The chain is built from TRBV30 and TRBJ1-5; 8 nucleotides match TRBD1. This CDR3 contains 13 residues. Germline CDR1 is GTSNPN and CDR2 is SVGIG (reference sequence). The DNA for the CDR3 is TGTGCCCGGAGTGTACAGGGGGATCAGCCCCAGCATTTT. Protein product: CARSVQGDQPQHF.

The J gene is TRBJ1-6, the V gene TRBV3-1; D might be TRBD1 (6 bases). Deletions cut 2 bases from V and 10 bases from J, with 12 bases between. CDR3 length equals 14 residues. CDR1 LGHDT and CDR2 YNNKEL come from the germline V gene (reference sequence). DNA of the CDR3: TGTGCCAGCAGCCAACCCAGGGGAGGATCACCCCTCCACTTT. Residues: CASSQPRGGSPLHF.

This clonotype was seen only a few times. The J gene is TRBJ2-3, the V gene TRBV19; 8 positions match TRBD2. The J segment lost 1 base and the V segment lost 8 bases, leaving 11 bases of the junction unmatched. CDR3 size: 16 residues. CDR1 is LNHDA and CDR2 is SQIVND in the germline V gene (reference sequence). The CDR3 DNA follows: TGTGCCAGTGCCGGGGGGGCAGGTTTGCGCACAGATACGCAGTATTTT. As protein: CASAGGAGLRTDTQYF.

This clonotype appeared many times. The chain recombines TRBV20-1 with TRBJ1-1, with D unclear. The CDR3 sequence is 11 residues long. The germline V gene has CDR1 DFQATT and CDR2 SNEGSKA (reference sequence). V was cut by 3 bases and J by 4 bases, with 6 bases left in between. CDR3 DNA sequence: TGCAGTGCTAGGTACGGCACTGAAGCTTTCTTT. Translating gives CSARYGTEAFF.

This clonotype was seen only a few times. The V call is TRBV27, the J call TRBJ2-3, with 8 bases identical to TRBD2. The germline V gene has CDR1 MNHEY and CDR2 SMNVEV (reference sequence). V gave up 5 bases and J gave up 7 bases; unmatched junction bases: 8. The CDR3 has 14 residues. For the CDR3, the DNA is TGTGCCAGCAGTCTCAACATAGCGGGGAATACGCAGTATTTT. Its translation is CASSLNIAGNTQYF.

This clonotype has a handful of counts. The V and J genes are TRBV5-5 and TRBJ1-2; no reliable D call. Germline V gene data show CDR1 as SGHKS and CDR2 as YYEKEE (reference sequence). Between the trimmed V and J ends, which lost 0 bases and 3 bases, there was a span of 9 bases. This CDR3 is 14 amino acids long. The CDR3 here is CASSLVAEYYGYTF. In nucleotides, the CDR3 is TGTGCCAGCAGCTTGGTGGCAGAATACTATGGCTACACCTTC.

Regarding this clonotype: Given a much more abundant clone one base away, this may be a read error. In DNA, the CDR3 is TGTCCCAGCAGTTTAGTCGCAGGGGGGTACACCGGGGAGCTGTTTTTT. It specifies CPSSLVAGGYTGELFF. The rearrangement links TRBV12-3 or TRBV12-4 to TRBJ2-2; TRBD1 might be the D (7 bases). The CDR3 has 16 amino acids.

The chain carries TRBV20-1 and TRBJ2-2; D possibly matches TRBD1 or TRBD2 (5 bases each). The ends were cut back, 2 bases at V and 0 bases at J, with 16 bases in the middle. CDR1 and CDR2 (germline): DFQATT, SNEGSKA (reference sequence). The CDR3 runs 17 residues. The CDR3 sequence: CSARSRGRGTNTGELFF. Here the CDR3 DNA reads TGCAGTGCTAGATCTAGGGGTCGGGGAACGAACACCGGGGAGCTGTTTTTT.

The table lists this clonotype with a few counts. The chain links TRBV12-3 or TRBV12-4 to TRBJ1-5, with TRBD1 matching over 7 bases. V shed 5 bases, J shed 1 base, and the junction held 2 bases outside the gene matches. The CDR3 is made up of 14 amino acids. In DNA, the CDR3 is TGTGCCAGCAGTGGGGGACAGAGCAATCAGCCCCAGCATTTT. This codes for CASSGGQSNQPQHF.

This clonotype was counted only a few times. This sequence joins TRBV4-1 and TRBJ1-1; TRBD1 matches at 11 bases. Germline assignment: CDR1 MGHRA and CDR2 YSYEKL. Unmatched junction bases numbered 3, after V lost 5 bases and J lost 4 bases. The CDR3 contains 14 residues. CDR3 in DNA: TGCGCCAGCAGCTTGGACAGGGGGCCCACTGAAGCTTTCTTT. It translates to CASSLDRGPTEAFF.

This clonotype was counted ten times or more. The J gene is TRBJ1-5, the V gene TRBV29-1, with D tentatively TRBD1 (6 bases). Trimming left V 4 bases short and J 7 bases short, with 11 bases between. This CDR3 is built from 12 residues. CDR1 and CDR2 from the germline V gene are SQVTM and ANQGSEA. This CDR3 is CSVGDINQPQHF. DNA of the CDR3: TGCAGCGTTGGGGACATTAACCAGCCCCAGCATTTT.